The 26 T cell receptor beta chains below come from one sample, sequenced in a study of blood T cells in healthy people across ages. It was with a sample-barcoded 5' primer and a J-beta primer mix that a second PCR of roughly 7 to 12 cycles was run. TCRdb itself ran the 5' RACE reads through MiXCR, one entry per CDR3 protein. In the table there are more than 650,000 distinct CDR3 sequences, about 48% of which are singletons. Input material: blood. The receptors derive from an elderly man in good health.

J is TRBJ2-7 and V is TRBV15, with D unresolved. The V and J ends lost 0 bases and 0 bases respectively, with 6 bases between them. Germline V gives CDR1 LNHNV, CDR2 YYDKDF (reference sequence). The CDR3 is 14 residues long. CDR3 DNA: TGTGCCACCAGCAGAGACGGCCTCTCCTACGAGCAGTACTTC. The encoded protein is CATSRDGLSYEQYF.

This clonotype was detected once. The chain recombines TRBV4-2 with TRBJ1-2; D is uncertain. Germline values: CDR1 LGHNA, CDR2 YNFKEQ. The V and J ends lost 0 bases and 10 bases respectively, with 9 bases between them. The CDR3 runs to 12 residues. CDR3 sequence: CASSQEAAVYTF. In nucleotides, the CDR3 is TGTGCCAGCAGCCAAGAGGCAGCAGTCTACACCTTC.

There are many counts of this clonotype. The CDR3 DNA is TGTGCCAGCAGCCCGTCTCGTCTCGGACTACGCTACAATGAGCAGTTCTTC. Translation gives CASSPSRLGLRYNEQFF. The rearrangement joins TRBV28 to TRBJ2-1; the D gene is possibly TRBD2 (6 bases). This CDR3 has 17 amino acids. V shed 6 bases and J shed 3 bases, with 21 bases lying between them. Per the germline V gene, CDR1 is MDHEN and CDR2 is SYDVKM. Looking up the rest from reference TRBV28 and TRBJ2-1 gives the full variable domain: DVKVTQSSRYLVKRTGEKVFLECVQDMDHENMFWYRQDPGLGLRLIYFSYDVKMKEKGDIPEGYSVSREKKERFSLILESASTNQTSMYLCASSPSRLGLRYNEQFFGPGTRLTVL.

The chain joins TRBV3-1 to TRBJ2-7, with TRBD1 identical over 12 bases. J lost 1 base, V lost 5 bases, and 9 bases had no gene match. Germline values: CDR1 LGHDT, CDR2 YNNKEL (reference sequence). The CDR3 has 17 amino acids. CDR3: CASSYGTGGAGSYEQYF. CDR3 nucleotide sequence: TGTGCCAGCAGCTACGGGACAGGGGGCGCCGGTTCCTACGAGCAGTACTTC.

V gene TRBV28 combines with J gene TRBJ2-7, with TRBD1 identical over 9 bases. Germline-derived CDR1 and CDR2 are MDHEN and SYDVKM. CDR3 length equals 14 residues. Losses at the gene ends were 6 bases for V and 7 bases for J; bases not matched to a gene: 10. In DNA form, the CDR3 reads TGTGCCAGCAGCCCGGGACAGGGAGGGAGGGAGCAGTACTTC. This encodes CASSPGQGGREQYF.

The chain recombines TRBV20-1 with TRBJ2-1, with TRBD2 matching over 10 bases. The V gene's germline CDR1 is DFQATT and CDR2 SNEGSKA (reference sequence). The trim removed 6 bases at V and 3 bases at J, leaving 5 bases unmatched. This CDR3 contains 14 residues. This CDR3 reads CSAKRTSGYNEQFF. DNA for the CDR3: TGCAGTGCGAAACGGACTAGCGGCTACAATGAGCAGTTCTTC.

This clonotype was seen only a few times. The chain links TRBV5-1 to TRBJ2-1; tentative D call: TRBD2 (6 bases). V lost 0 bases and J lost 5, with 18 bases in between. CDR1 and CDR2 from the germline V gene are SGHRS and YFSETQ. The CDR3 totals 17 residues. DNA of the CDR3: TGCGCCAGCAGCTTGGAGGGCGGGACGCCGGGCAACAATGAGCAGTTCTTC. Translation gives CASSLEGGTPGNNEQFF.

Ten or more counts support this clonotype. This chain links TRBV9 with TRBJ2-7, with a tentative D call TRBD1 (6 bases). There are 13 residues in the CDR3. V dropped 3 bases and J dropped 2 bases, with 9 bases sitting between them. The germline V gene has CDR1 SGDLS and CDR2 YYNGEE. CDR3 sequence (DNA): TGTGCCAGCAGCGCTACAGGGACCTACGAGCAGTACTTC. Residues: CASSATGTYEQYF.

This chain uses TRBV3-1 with TRBJ1-2; the D is unclear. Germline CDR1 is LGHDT and CDR2 is YNNKEL (reference sequence). The CDR3 is made up of 11 amino acids. V lost 3 bases and J 9 bases, leaving 8 bases between the germline ends. The CDR3 DNA reads as TGTGCCAGCAGCCACAGTTATCGCTACACCTTC. Translated, it gives CASSHSYRYTF.

V is TRBV20-1 and J is TRBJ2-1; maybe TRBD2 (5 bases). The CDR3 runs to 12 residues. The V end lost 6 bases, the J end lost 8 bases, and 14 bases lay between the germline ends. CDR1 and CDR2 (germline): DFQATT, SNEGSKA (reference sequence). The CDR3 sequence is CSAPRGKDEQFF. CDR3 coding DNA: TGCAGTGCCCCCCGAGGGAAGGATGAGCAGTTCTTC.

V is TRBV20-1 and J is TRBJ2-7, with D tentatively TRBD1 (6 bases). The CDR3 length is 14 residues. V was trimmed by 1 base and J by 4 bases, leaving 14 bases between them. Germline CDR1 is DFQATT and CDR2 is SNEGSKA (reference sequence). The chain's CDR3 is CSARGQQGRYEQYF. The CDR3 bases are TGCAGTGCTAGAGGGCAACAGGGTAGATACGAGCAGTACTTC.

This clonotype was observed a handful of times. The chain is built from TRBV4-1 and TRBJ2-5, with unresolved D. This CDR3 has 13 residues. The V gene's germline CDR1 is MGHRA and CDR2 YSYEKL. V was clipped by 4 bases and J by 4 bases, with 10 bases between them. In DNA form, the CDR3 reads TGCGCCAGCAGCCTTACGGTGCTAGAGACCCAGTACTTC. Translating it yields CASSLTVLETQYF.

The table lists this clonotype with a few counts. This rearrangement joins TRBV12-3 or TRBV12-4 to TRBJ2-7; 10 bases line up with TRBD2. CDR3 length: 16 residues. The J segment lost 0 bases and the V segment lost 5 bases, leaving 7 bases of the junction unmatched. The CDR3 DNA reads as TGTGCCAGCAGTGCTCGGCCTAGCGGGAGCTCCTACGAGCAGTACTTC. Its translation: CASSARPSGSSYEQYF.

This chain links TRBV27 with TRBJ1-2, with 7 positions matching TRBD1. The CDR3 loop spans 12 amino acids. Germline CDR1 is MNHEY and CDR2 is SMNVEV (reference sequence). J was trimmed by 6 bases and V by 5 bases; bases with no gene match: 3. The CDR3 sequence: CASSSTGDGYTF. CDR3 nucleotide sequence: TGTGCCAGCAGTAGTACAGGGGATGGCTACACCTTC.

This clonotype was picked up one time. The chain is built from TRBV12-3 or TRBV12-4 and TRBJ1-1; D is uncertain. V was clipped by 5 bases and J by 1 base, with 14 bases between them. This CDR3 region has 15 residues. The CDR3 sequence: CASSPTGLANTEAFF. The DNA of the CDR3 is TGTGCCAGCAGTCCGACCGGTTTGGCGAACACTGAAGCTTTCTTT.

The sample holds a few counts of this clonotype. The chain uses TRBV27 and TRBJ1-2; D possibly corresponds to TRBD1 (6 bases). The CDR3 consists of 15 residues. Germline lookup yields CDR1 MNHEY and CDR2 SMNVEV (reference sequence). Trimming left V 5 bases short and J 2 bases short, with 15 bases between. CDR3 region: CASSLRGDRNYGYTF. The CDR3 bases are TGTGCCAGCAGTCTCAGGGGTGACCGAAACTATGGCTACACCTTC.

This chain joins TRBV2 and TRBJ2-4; D perhaps matches TRBD1 (5 bases). The J call may be faulty, since TRBJ2-7 better matches the DNA end. This CDR3 spans 11 amino acids. Germline lookup yields CDR1 SNHLY and CDR2 FYNNEI. CDR3 amino acids: CASRGHREQYF. CDR3 DNA sequence: TGTGCCAGCAGAGGACACCGCGAGCAGTACTTC.

This clonotype was seen more than once but under ten times. This sequence joins TRBV6-4 and TRBJ2-1, with a tentative D call TRBD2 (6 bases). V gave up 6 bases and J gave up 3 bases, with 12 bases separating them. The CDR3 loop spans 14 amino acids. The V gene's germline CDR1 is MRHNA and CDR2 SNTAGT. The CDR3 here is CASSPEGRYNEQFF. The CDR3 DNA is TGTGCCAGCAGCCCGGAGGGCCGCTACAATGAGCAGTTCTTC.

V is TRBV9 and J is TRBJ2-6; D gene uncertain. This CDR3 spans 17 amino acids. The germline CDR1 and CDR2 sequences are SGDLS and YYNGEE. The V end was cut by 4 bases, the J end by 0 bases, with 14 bases between. CDR3 bases: TGTGCCAGCAGCCCCCGGACGGACCACTCTGGGGCCAACGTCCTGACTTTC. Its translation is CASSPRTDHSGANVLTF.

This chain uses TRBV7-6 with TRBJ1-4, with D uncertain. V was trimmed by 3 bases and J by 0 bases, leaving 20 bases between them. The germline gives CDR1 SGHVS, CDR2 FNYEAQ. The CDR3 has 19 amino acids. The CDR3 loop is CASSFHLAWGLATNEKLFF. In DNA, the CDR3 is TGTGCCAGCAGCTTCCACCTCGCCTGGGGTCTGGCAACTAATGAAAAACTGTTTTTT. The variable domain in full, completed from reference TRBV7-6 and TRBJ1-4, reads GAGVSQSPRYKVTKRGQDVALRCDPISGHVSLYWYRQALGQGPEFLTYFNYEAQQDKSGLPNDRFSAERPEGSISTLTIQRTEQRDSAMYRCASSFHLAWGLATNEKLFFGSGTQLSVL.

The chain recombines TRBV9 with TRBJ2-2, with D unresolved. Germline loops: CDR1 SGDLS, CDR2 YYNGEE. The CDR3 contains 10 residues. Trimming shortened V by 4 bases and J by 8 bases, and 3 bases separated the two germline ends. The CDR3, as DNA: TGTGCCAGCAGCCTAGGGGAGCTGTTTTTT. Residues: CASSLGELFF.

Of note for this clonotype: One end of the junction fails to match germline, which may point to a read error. The chain employs TRBV29-1 and TRBJ1-1; 10 bases fit TRBD1. The length of the CDR3 is 14 residues. Germline CDR1 and CDR2: SQVTM and ANQGSEA. The CDR3 sequence is CSVRRTGGGTEVFF. For the CDR3, the DNA is TGCAGCGTAAGGAGGACAGGGGGGGGGACTGAAGTTTTCTTT.

The gene calls are TRBV7-9 and TRBJ2-7, with D hard to call. Per germline, CDR1 SEHNR and CDR2 FQNEAQ (reference sequence). V was shortened by 1 base and J by 4 bases, with 11 bases between the two germline ends. The CDR3 is 14 residues long. In nucleotides, the CDR3 is TGTGCCAGCAGCTTAGGCCAGAGTAAATACGAGCAGTACTTC. The encoded protein is CASSLGQSKYEQYF.

This clonotype has only one observation. The chain links TRBV29-1 to TRBJ1-1; 9 bases map to TRBD1. The CDR3 extends over 14 amino acids. Germline values: CDR1 SQVTM, CDR2 ANQGSEA. V gave up 6 bases and J gave up 0 bases; unmatched junction bases: 5. The CDR3 protein is CSVQTGGMNTEAFF. The DNA for the CDR3 is TGCAGCGTCCAGACAGGGGGTATGAACACTGAAGCTTTCTTT.

The rearrangement joins TRBV12-3 or TRBV12-4 to TRBJ1-5, with D maybe TRBD1 (5 bases). Between the trimmed V and J ends, which lost 3 bases and 3 bases, there was a span of 18 bases. The CDR3 runs to 17 residues. The CDR3 DNA sequence: TGTGCCAGCAGTTTTGGGCTCGGGGCAGCTTCCAATCAGCCCCAGCATTTT. Its protein is CASSFGLGAASNQPQHF.

This clonotype has only a few counts. The V call is TRBV29-1, the J call TRBJ1-1; D possibly corresponds to TRBD1 (5 bases). Per germline, CDR1 SQVTM and CDR2 ANQGSEA. Trimming took off 5 bases at V and 4 bases at J, with 14 bases between the two ends. This CDR3 region has 13 residues. The CDR3 nucleotides are TGCAGCGTTCTGGACCGGGGGGGCACTGAAGCTTTCTTT. As protein: CSVLDRGGTEAFF.